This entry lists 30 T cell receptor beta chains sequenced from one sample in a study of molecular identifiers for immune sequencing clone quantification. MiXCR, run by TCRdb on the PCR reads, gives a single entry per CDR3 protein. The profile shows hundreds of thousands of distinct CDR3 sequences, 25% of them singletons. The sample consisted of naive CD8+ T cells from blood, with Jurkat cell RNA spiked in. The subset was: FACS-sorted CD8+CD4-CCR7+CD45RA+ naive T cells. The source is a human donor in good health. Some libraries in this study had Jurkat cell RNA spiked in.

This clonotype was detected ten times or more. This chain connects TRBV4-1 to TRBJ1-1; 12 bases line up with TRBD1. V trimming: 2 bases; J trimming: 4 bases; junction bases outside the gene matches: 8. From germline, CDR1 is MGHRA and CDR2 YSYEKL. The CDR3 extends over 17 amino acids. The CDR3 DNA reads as TGCGCCAGCAGCCAACCGGGACAGGGGGCTTTTGGCACTGAAGCTTTCTTT. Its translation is CASSQPGQGAFGTEAFF.

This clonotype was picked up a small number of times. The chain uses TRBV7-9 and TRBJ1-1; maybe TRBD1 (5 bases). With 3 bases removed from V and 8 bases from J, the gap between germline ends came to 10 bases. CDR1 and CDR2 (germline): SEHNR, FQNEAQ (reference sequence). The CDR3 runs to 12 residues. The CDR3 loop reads CASSFGAGEAFF. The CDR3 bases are TGTGCCAGCAGCTTTGGGGCAGGGGAAGCTTTCTTT.

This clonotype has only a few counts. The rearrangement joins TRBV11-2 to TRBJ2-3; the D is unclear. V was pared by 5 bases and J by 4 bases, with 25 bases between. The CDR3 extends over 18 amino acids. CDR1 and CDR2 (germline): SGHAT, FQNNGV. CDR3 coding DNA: TGTGCCAGCAGCGCCTTTGTGTATAACAGCTTCCCGCCAGATACGCAGTATTTT. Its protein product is CASSAFVYNSFPPDTQYF.

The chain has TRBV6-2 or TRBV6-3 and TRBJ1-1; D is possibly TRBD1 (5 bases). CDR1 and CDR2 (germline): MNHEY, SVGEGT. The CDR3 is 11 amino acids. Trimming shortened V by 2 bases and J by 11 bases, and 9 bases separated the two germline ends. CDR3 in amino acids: CASSYAREAFF. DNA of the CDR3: TGTGCCAGCAGTTACGCCAGGGAGGCTTTCTTT.

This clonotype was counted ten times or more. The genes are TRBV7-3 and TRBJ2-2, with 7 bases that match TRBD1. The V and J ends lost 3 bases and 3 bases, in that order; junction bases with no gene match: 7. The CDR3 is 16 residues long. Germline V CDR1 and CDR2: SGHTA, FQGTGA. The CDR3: CASSLGQYGDTGELFF. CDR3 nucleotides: TGTGCCAGCAGCTTGGGACAGTACGGAGACACCGGGGAGCTGTTTTTT.

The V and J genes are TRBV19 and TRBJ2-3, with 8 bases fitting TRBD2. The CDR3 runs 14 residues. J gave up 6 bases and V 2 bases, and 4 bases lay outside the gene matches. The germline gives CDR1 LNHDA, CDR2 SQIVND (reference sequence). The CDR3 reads CASSITSGGDTQYF. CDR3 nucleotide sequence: TGTGCCAGTAGTATAACGTCGGGGGGGGATACGCAGTATTTT.

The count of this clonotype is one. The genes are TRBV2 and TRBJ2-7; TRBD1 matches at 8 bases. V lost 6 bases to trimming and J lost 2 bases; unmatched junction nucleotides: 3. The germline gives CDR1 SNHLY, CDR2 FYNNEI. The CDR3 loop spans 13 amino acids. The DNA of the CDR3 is TGTGCCAGCAGGACAGGGGTTACCTACGAGCAGTACTTC. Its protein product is CASRTGVTYEQYF.

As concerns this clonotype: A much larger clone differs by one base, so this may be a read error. CDR3 region: CSVVGVYSEQFF. Written as DNA, the CDR3 is TGCAGCGTTGTCGGGGTTTACAGTGAGCAGTTCTTC. The chain is built from TRBV29-1 and TRBJ2-1, with a tentative D call TRBD2 (5 bases). The length of the CDR3 is 12 residues. Germline V CDR1 and CDR2: SQVTM, ANQGSEA.

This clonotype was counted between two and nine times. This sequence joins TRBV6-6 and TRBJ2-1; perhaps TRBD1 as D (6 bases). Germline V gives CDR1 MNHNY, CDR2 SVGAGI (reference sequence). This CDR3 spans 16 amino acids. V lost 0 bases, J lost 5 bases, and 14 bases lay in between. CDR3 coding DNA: TGTGCCAGCAGTTACTCGGCAACAGGGCCCCACAATGAGCAGTTCTTC. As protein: CASSYSATGPHNEQFF.

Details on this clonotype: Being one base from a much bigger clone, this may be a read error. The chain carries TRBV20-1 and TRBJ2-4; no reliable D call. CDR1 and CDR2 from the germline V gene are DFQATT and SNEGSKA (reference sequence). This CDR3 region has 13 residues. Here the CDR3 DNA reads TGCAGTGCTGGAGACGGAGATAAAAACATTCAGTACTTC. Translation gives CSAGDGDKNIQYF.

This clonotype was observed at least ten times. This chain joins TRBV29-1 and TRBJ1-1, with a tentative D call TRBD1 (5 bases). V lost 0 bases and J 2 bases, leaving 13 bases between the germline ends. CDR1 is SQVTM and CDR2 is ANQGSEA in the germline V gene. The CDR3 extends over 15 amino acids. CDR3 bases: TGCAGCGTTGAAGAGCCCGACAGTCGAAACACTGAAGCTTTCTTT. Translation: CSVEEPDSRNTEAFF.

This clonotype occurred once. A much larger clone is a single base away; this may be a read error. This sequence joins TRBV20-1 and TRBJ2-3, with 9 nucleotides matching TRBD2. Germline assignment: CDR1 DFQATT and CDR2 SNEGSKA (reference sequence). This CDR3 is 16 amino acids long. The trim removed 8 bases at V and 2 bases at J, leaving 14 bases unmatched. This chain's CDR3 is CSFHSPSGVNTDTQYF. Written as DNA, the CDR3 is TGCAGTTTCCATTCGCCTAGCGGGGTAAACACAGATACGCAGTATTTT.

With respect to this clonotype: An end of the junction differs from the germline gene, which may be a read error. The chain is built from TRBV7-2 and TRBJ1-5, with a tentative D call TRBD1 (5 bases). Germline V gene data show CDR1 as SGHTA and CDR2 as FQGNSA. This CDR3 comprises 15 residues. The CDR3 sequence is CAGSVHWGGNQPQHF. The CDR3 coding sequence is TGTGCCGGCAGCGTACATTGGGGGGGGAATCAGCCCCAGCATTTT.

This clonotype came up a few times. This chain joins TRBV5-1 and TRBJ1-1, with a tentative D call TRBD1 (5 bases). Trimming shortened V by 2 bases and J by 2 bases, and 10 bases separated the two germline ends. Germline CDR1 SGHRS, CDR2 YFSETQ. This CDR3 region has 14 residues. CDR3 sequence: CASSFLGDNTEAFF. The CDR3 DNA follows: TGCGCCAGCAGCTTTTTAGGGGATAACACTGAAGCTTTCTTT. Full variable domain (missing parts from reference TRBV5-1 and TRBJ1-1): KAGVTQTPRYLIKTRGQQVTLSCSPISGHRSVSWYQQTPGQGLQFLFEYFSETQRNKGNFPGRFSGRQFSNSRSEMNVSTLELGDSALYLCASSFLGDNTEAFFGQGTRLTVV.

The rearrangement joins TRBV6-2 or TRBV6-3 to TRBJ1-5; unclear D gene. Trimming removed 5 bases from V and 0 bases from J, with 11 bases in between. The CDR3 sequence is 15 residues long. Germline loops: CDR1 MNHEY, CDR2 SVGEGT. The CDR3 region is CASSNYQVSNQPQHF. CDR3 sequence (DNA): TGTGCCAGCAGTAACTACCAGGTTAGCAATCAGCCCCAGCATTTT.

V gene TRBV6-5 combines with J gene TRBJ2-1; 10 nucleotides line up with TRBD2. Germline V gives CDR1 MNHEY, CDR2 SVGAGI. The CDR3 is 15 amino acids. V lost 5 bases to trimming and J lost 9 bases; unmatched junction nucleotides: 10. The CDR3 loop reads CASSPIAGGYAEQFF. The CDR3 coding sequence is TGTGCCAGCAGTCCCATAGCGGGAGGATACGCTGAGCAGTTCTTC.

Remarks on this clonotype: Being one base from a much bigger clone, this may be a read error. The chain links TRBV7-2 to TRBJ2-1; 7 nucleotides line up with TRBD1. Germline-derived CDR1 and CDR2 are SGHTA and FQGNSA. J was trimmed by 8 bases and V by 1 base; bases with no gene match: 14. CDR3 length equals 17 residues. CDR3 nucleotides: TGTGCCAGCAGCTTAGTCCCGGGACAGATATTTGGGGATGAGCAGTTCTTC. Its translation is CASSLVPGQIFGDEQFF.

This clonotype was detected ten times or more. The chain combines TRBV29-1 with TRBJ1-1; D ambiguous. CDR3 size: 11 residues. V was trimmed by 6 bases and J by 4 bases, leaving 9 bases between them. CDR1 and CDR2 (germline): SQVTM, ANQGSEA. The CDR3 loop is CSVPSPTEAFF. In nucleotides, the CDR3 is TGCAGCGTCCCCAGTCCCACTGAAGCTTTCTTT.

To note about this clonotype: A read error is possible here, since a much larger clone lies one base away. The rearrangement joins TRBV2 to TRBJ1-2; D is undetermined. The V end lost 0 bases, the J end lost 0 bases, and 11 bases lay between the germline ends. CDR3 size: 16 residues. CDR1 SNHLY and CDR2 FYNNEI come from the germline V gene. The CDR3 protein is CASSEAGYAANYGYTF. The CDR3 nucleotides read TGTGCCAGCAGTGAAGCGGGGTATGCAGCTAACTATGGCTACACCTTC.

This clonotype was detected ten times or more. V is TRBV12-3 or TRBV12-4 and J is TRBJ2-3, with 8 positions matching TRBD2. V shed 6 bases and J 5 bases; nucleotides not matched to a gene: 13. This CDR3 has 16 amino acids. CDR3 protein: CASRPQRGGGRDTQYF. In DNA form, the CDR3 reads TGTGCCAGCAGGCCTCAACGGGGGGGCGGGCGAGATACGCAGTATTTT.

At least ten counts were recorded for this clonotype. CDR3 nucleotides: TGCAGCGTCCCCGGACAGGGCGGGCAGTACTTC. It specifies CSVPGQGGQYF. The rearrangement links TRBV29-1 to TRBJ2-7, with 8 bases matching TRBD1. The CDR3 totals 11 residues. The V gene's germline CDR1 is SQVTM and CDR2 ANQGSEA. V gave up 6 bases and J gave up 9 bases; unmatched junction bases: 7.

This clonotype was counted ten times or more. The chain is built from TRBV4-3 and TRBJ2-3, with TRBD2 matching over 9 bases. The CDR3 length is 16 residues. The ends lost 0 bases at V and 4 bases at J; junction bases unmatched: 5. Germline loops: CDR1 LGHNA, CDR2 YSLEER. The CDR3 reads CASSQDSASGADTQYF. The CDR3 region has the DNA TGCGCCAGCAGCCAAGATTCGGCTAGCGGGGCAGATACGCAGTATTTT.

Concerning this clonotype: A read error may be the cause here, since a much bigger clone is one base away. The CDR3 region is CASSLAGRGSDAQYF. The CDR3 DNA reads TGTGCCAGCTCACTAGCGGGGCGGGGGAGCGACGCGCAGTACTTC. This rearrangement joins TRBV18 to TRBJ2-7, with TRBD2 identical over 8 bases. Germline V gene sequence: CDR1 KGHSH, CDR2 LQKENI. CDR3 length: 15 residues. The junction had 14 bases not matched to a gene; V was cut back by 4 bases and J by 9 bases. Full variable domain (missing parts from reference TRBV18 and TRBJ2-7): NAGVMQNPRHLVRRRGQEARLRCSPMKGHSHVYWYRQLPEEGLKFMVYLQKENIIDESGMPKERFSAEFPKEGPSILRIQQVVRGDSAAYFCASSLAGRGSDAQYFGPGTRLTVT.

Here the CDR3 DNA reads TGTGCCAGGCAACTCCCGGGAGAGGGGTACAATGAGCAGTTCTTC. Translation gives CARQLPGEGYNEQFF. This chain links TRBV2 with TRBJ2-1; perhaps TRBD2 as D (6 bases). The CDR3 is made up of 15 amino acids. Germline V gene data show CDR1 as SNHLY and CDR2 as FYNNEI. V was pared by 9 bases and J by 4 bases, with 19 bases between.

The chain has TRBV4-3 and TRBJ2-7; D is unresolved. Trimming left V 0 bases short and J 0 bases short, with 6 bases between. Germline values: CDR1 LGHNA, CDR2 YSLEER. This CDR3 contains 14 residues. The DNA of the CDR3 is TGCGCCAGCAGCCAAGATGCCCTCTCCTACGAGCAGTACTTC. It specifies CASSQDALSYEQYF.

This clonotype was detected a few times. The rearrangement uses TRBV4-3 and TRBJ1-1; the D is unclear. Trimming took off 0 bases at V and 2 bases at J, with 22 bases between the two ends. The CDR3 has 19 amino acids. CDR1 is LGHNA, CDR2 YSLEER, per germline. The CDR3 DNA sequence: TGCGCCAGCAGCCAAGATTTGGATTTTGGTGCAGGTGTTAACACTGAAGCTTTCTTT. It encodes CASSQDLDFGAGVNTEAFF.

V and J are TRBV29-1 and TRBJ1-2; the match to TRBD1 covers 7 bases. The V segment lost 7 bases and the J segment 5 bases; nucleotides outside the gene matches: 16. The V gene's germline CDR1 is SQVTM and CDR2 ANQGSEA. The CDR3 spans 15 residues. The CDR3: CSAEDPRQGRYGYTF. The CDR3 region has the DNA TGCAGCGCAGAAGATCCACGACAGGGTCGATATGGCTACACCTTC.

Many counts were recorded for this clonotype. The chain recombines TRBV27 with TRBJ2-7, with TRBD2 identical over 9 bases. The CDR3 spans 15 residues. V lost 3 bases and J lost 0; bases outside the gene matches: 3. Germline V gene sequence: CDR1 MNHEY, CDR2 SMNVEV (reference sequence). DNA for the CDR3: TGTGCCAGCAGTTTTGCGGGGGGGAGCTCCTACGAGCAGTACTTC. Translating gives CASSFAGGSSYEQYF.

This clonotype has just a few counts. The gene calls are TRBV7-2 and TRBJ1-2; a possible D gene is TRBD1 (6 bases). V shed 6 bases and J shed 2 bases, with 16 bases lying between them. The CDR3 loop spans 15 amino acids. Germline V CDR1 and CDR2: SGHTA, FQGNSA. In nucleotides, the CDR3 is TGTGCCAGCAGTACTCTGAGGGGGGCAAACTATGGCTACACCTTC. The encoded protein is CASSTLRGANYGYTF.

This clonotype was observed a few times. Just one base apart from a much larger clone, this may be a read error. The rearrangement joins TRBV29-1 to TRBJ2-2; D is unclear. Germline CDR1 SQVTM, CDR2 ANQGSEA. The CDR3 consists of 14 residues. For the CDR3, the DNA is TGCAGCGTGGAAGAAACGAGACCCACCGGGGAGCTGTTTTTT. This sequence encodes CSVEETRPTGELFF.